The 7 T cell receptor beta chains presented below share a single source sample, sequenced in a study of blood T cell repertoires in COVID-19. This table comes from immunoSEQ multiplex PCR, and its TCRdb copy is limited to in-frame clones, with some not included. Of 400,000 to 450,000 clones in the sample, approximately 90% were seen once. The specimen was peripheral blood. These receptors originate from a woman aged 45-59 years with COVID-19, enrolled during active disease.

The chain has TRBV7-6 and TRBJ1-1; D is perhaps TRBD1 (6 bases). Germline loops: CDR1 SGHVS, CDR2 FNYEAQ. Trimming shortened V by 5 bases and J by 5 bases, and 12 bases separated the two germline ends. CDR3 length: 13 residues. CDR3 nucleotide sequence: TGTGCCAGCAGCCCCTCTACAGGGACTGAAGCTTTCTTT. Translating it yields CASSPSTGTEAFF.

As concerns this clone: The conserved closing phenylalanine or tryptophan is absent in this CDR3, likely reflecting a read error. Because the CDR3's place on the DNA is in doubt, the DNA is left out and the CDR3 is given as listed by TCRdb. The V call is TRBV6-9, the J call TRBJ1-3. The CDR3 comprises 12 residues, both ends counted. Germline CDR1 and CDR2: MNHGY and SVAAGI. CDR3: CASSFGVLARST.

The rearrangement uses TRBV11-3 and TRBJ1-4, with 9 positions matching TRBD1. The V gene end was trimmed by 4 bases and the J gene end by 5 bases; junction bases not matched to a gene: 5. This CDR3 is built from 15 residues. Germline V gene lookup returns CDR1 SGHNT and CDR2 YENEEA. The CDR3 DNA reads TGTGCCAGCAGCTCCCCCGGGACAGGGAATGAAAAACTGTTTTTT. It specifies CASSSPGTGNEKLFF. The entire variable domain, with the rest obtained from reference TRBV11-3 and TRBJ1-4, is as follows: EAGVVQSPRYKIIEKKQPVAFWCNPISGHNTLYWYLQNLGQGPELLIRYENEEAVDDSQLPKDRFSAERLKGVDSTLKIQPAELGDSAVYLCASSSPGTGNEKLFFGSGTQLSVL.

The CDR3 DNA reads as TGTGCCAGCAGCCAGACTAGCGCAGGCGGGGATACGCAGTATTTT. Its translation is CASSQTSAGGDTQYF. This chain joins TRBV11-2 and TRBJ2-3, with 8 bases fitting TRBD2. From germline, CDR1 is SGHAT and CDR2 FQNNGV. The V segment lost 5 bases and the J segment 6 bases; nucleotides outside the gene matches: 10. The CDR3 spans 15 residues. Looking up the rest from reference TRBV11-2 and TRBJ2-3 gives the full variable domain: EAGVAQSPRYKIIEKRQSVAFWCNPISGHATLYWYQQILGQGPKLLIQFQNNGVVDDSQLPKDRFSAERLKGVDSTLKIQPAKLEDSAVYLCASSQTSAGGDTQYFGPGTRLTVL.

This chain links TRBV5-4 with TRBJ2-2; 8 nucleotides match TRBD1. With V trimmed by 4 bases and J by 9 bases, 8 bases remained unmatched. Germline values: CDR1 SGHNT, CDR2 YYREEE (reference sequence). The length of the CDR3 is 14 residues. The CDR3 loop reads CASSTAGGTRELFF. The CDR3 region has the DNA TGTGCCAGCAGCACGGCAGGGGGCACTCGGGAGCTGTTTTTT.

The CDR3 DNA sequence: TGTGCCAGCAGCGCGGGACAGCCCGGGGAGCTGTTTTTT. Translated, it gives CASSAGQPGELFF. V is TRBV9 and J is TRBJ2-2, with 7 nucleotides matching TRBD1. The CDR3 has 13 residues. The J segment lost 6 bases and the V segment lost 3 bases, leaving 2 bases of the junction unmatched. The V gene's germline CDR1 is SGDLS and CDR2 YYNGEE.

The rearrangement links TRBV4-1 to TRBJ1-4; D ambiguous. The CDR3 is made up of 16 amino acids. Per germline, CDR1 MGHRA and CDR2 YSYEKL. Trimming cost V 1 base and J 5 bases, with 14 bases left between them. The CDR3 DNA reads as TGCGCCAGCAGCCAAGGAAGGCGCGACACCAATGAAAAACTGTTTTTT. Translating it yields CASSQGRRDTNEKLFF.